These 26 T cell receptor beta chains were sequenced from one sample in a study of read filtering for tumor transcriptome and immune sequencing. Molecular barcoded adaptors covering alpha/delta and beta/gamma chains were used on approximately 400 ng RNA. TCRdb analysed the reads with MiXCR anew, one entry per CDR3 protein. The sample includes approximately 93,000 distinct CDR3 sequences, around a fifth of them seen just once. The specimen sequenced was a population of CD138-negative cells sorted from bone marrow. These receptors originate from a donor over 35 with multiple myeloma.

For the CDR3, the DNA is TGCGCCAGCAGCCGTTCCGACTTGTTATTTGGGGCCAACGTCCTGACTTTC. Translation gives CASSRSDLLFGANVLTF. The V gene is TRBV4-3, the J gene TRBJ2-6, with D unclear. The CDR3 loop spans 17 amino acids. Germline lookup yields CDR1 LGHNA and CDR2 YSLEER. Trimming took off 4 bases at V and 3 bases at J, with 16 bases between the two ends.

With respect to this clonotype: Since a far larger clone is one base different, this is likely a read error. The chain is built from TRBV6-2 or TRBV6-3 and TRBJ2-1; D might be TRBD2 (6 bases). The CDR3 extends over 11 amino acids. Germline V gene lookup returns CDR1 MNHEY and CDR2 SVGEGT. This chain's CDR3 is CSVGTHSEQFF. DNA for the CDR3: TGTTCCGTAGGGACTCACAGTGAGCAGTTCTTC.

CDR3 region: CASSQVGTRNNEQFF. In DNA, the CDR3 is TGTGCCAGCAGCCAAGTGGGGACTAGGAACAATGAGCAGTTCTTC. The chain links TRBV3-1 to TRBJ2-1; TRBD2 matches 8 bases. The CDR3 contains 15 residues. Germline V gene lookup returns CDR1 LGHDT and CDR2 YNNKEL (reference sequence). Trimming took 1 base from V and 5 from J; bases not matched to a gene: 4.

This clonotype was seen at least ten times. The gene calls are TRBV4-1 and TRBJ1-2, with 8 bases lining up with TRBD1. CDR1 and CDR2 (germline): MGHRA, YSYEKL. With 4 bases clipped from V and 6 bases from J, the junction kept 16 bases outside the gene matches. The CDR3 is made up of 17 amino acids. Here the CDR3 DNA reads TGCGCCAGCAGCCTCCTTCAAGGGACAGGAGGACGAAATGGCTACACCTTC. This sequence encodes CASSLLQGTGGRNGYTF.

There are many counts of this clonotype. V gene TRBV7-9 combines with J gene TRBJ1-1, with D hard to call. The germline V gene encodes CDR1 SEHNR and CDR2 FQNEAQ (reference sequence). The CDR3 covers 16 residues. V was cut by 5 bases and J by 1 base, with 17 bases left in between. The CDR3 is CASSGGSGGRNTEAFF. CDR3 nucleotides: TGTGCCAGCAGCGGAGGGTCCGGAGGGCGGAACACTGAAGCTTTCTTT.

This clonotype was counted at least ten times. V gene TRBV7-2 combines with J gene TRBJ2-5, with D maybe TRBD1 (6 bases). Germline loops: CDR1 SGHTA, CDR2 FQGNSA. This CDR3 comprises 16 residues. With 4 bases removed from V and 2 bases from J, the gap between germline ends came to 17 bases. The CDR3 region is CASSSRRGTQQETQYF. DNA of the CDR3: TGTGCCAGCAGCTCCCGTAGGGGGACACAACAAGAGACCCAGTACTTC.

Remarks on this clonotype: This may be a read error, as it is one base from a much larger clone. The chain combines TRBV12-3 or TRBV12-4 with TRBJ1-6, with D uncertain. The J call may be wrong; the DNA end is better matched by TRBJ1-1. The CDR3 length is 12 residues. The CDR3 protein is CASSLISHEAFF. The CDR3 nucleotides read TGTGCCAGCAGTTTAATATCCCATGAAGCTTTCTTT.

In its sample, this clonotype was seen many times. This rearrangement joins TRBV19 to TRBJ1-5; D is uncertain. CDR3 length equals 13 residues. V was cut by 3 bases and J by 5 bases, with 8 bases left in between. The germline gives CDR1 LNHDA, CDR2 SQIVND (reference sequence). CDR3 loop: CASSIGRDQPQHF. CDR3 DNA: TGTGCCAGTAGTATCGGAAGGGATCAGCCCCAGCATTTT.

As for this clonotype: No conserved phenylalanine or tryptophan ends this CDR3, so it is likely a read error. The rearrangement joins TRBV5-1 to TRBJ1-1; D is unresolved. The CDR3 totals 13 residues. V lost 0 bases and J 4 bases, leaving 7 bases between the germline ends. Germline assignment: CDR1 SGHRS and CDR2 YFSETQ. The CDR3 DNA sequence: TGCGCCAGCAGCTTGGCCGTGAGCACTGAAGCTTTCCTT. Residues: CASSLAVSTEAFL.

This clonotype appeared many times. The chain uses TRBV30 and TRBJ1-1; tentatively, D is TRBD1 (5 bases). V lost 4 bases, J lost 6 bases, and 15 bases lay in between. The CDR3 is 13 residues long. Germline values: CDR1 GTSNPN, CDR2 SVGIG (reference sequence). DNA for the CDR3: TGTGCCTGGACCGGGCAGGGATTCTCTGAAGCTTTCTTT. It yields the protein CAWTGQGFSEAFF.

This clonotype was seen at least ten times. The rearrangement links TRBV4-1 to TRBJ1-5, with D hard to call. The CDR3 is 15 residues long. The germline gives CDR1 MGHRA, CDR2 YSYEKL. V dropped 5 bases and J dropped 1 base, with 12 bases sitting between them. The CDR3 nucleotides read TGCGCCAGCAGCTATCGGACGGGAAGCAATCAGCCCCAGCATTTT. This encodes CASSYRTGSNQPQHF.

This clonotype was seen repeatedly, ten times or more. The chain couples TRBV4-1 to TRBJ1-1; D may be TRBD1 (6 bases). CDR3 length: 14 residues. From germline, CDR1 is MGHRA and CDR2 YSYEKL. The ends were cut back, 6 bases at V and 3 bases at J, with 14 bases in the middle. The CDR3 DNA sequence: TGCGCCAGCAGTAAACAGGGTTTGGACACTGAAGCTTTCTTT. Encoded protein: CASSKQGLDTEAFF.

This clonotype has at least ten counts. J is TRBJ2-7 and V is TRBV11-2; D is perhaps TRBD1 or TRBD2 (5 bases each). This CDR3 comprises 17 residues. The V end lost 3 bases, the J end lost 2 bases, and 20 bases lay between the germline ends. CDR1 and CDR2 (germline): SGHAT, FQNNGV. The chain's CDR3 is CASSFAGKRYKAYEQYF. CDR3 DNA sequence: TGTGCCAGCAGCTTCGCAGGGAAGCGGTACAAGGCCTACGAGCAGTACTTC.

The chain couples TRBV7-9 to TRBJ2-3; a possible D gene is TRBD2 (5 bases). The V and J ends lost 3 bases and 4 bases respectively, with 8 bases between them. The CDR3 loop spans 13 amino acids. Germline lookup yields CDR1 SEHNR and CDR2 FQNEAQ (reference sequence). CDR3 bases: TGTGCCAGCAGCTTTGAGGGCGCAGATACGCAGTATTTT. Translating it yields CASSFEGADTQYF.

Ten or more counts support this clonotype. The chain recombines TRBV12-3 or TRBV12-4 with TRBJ1-2; no definite D call. Trimming shortened V by 6 bases and J by 0 bases, and 8 bases separated the two germline ends. This CDR3 contains 13 residues. This CDR3 is CASRETANYGYTF. CDR3 sequence (DNA): TGTGCCAGCAGGGAGACGGCTAACTATGGCTACACCTTC.

This clonotype was seen repeatedly, ten times or more. The V gene is TRBV2, the J gene TRBJ1-2; maybe TRBD1 (6 bases). CDR3 length: 14 amino acids. Germline V gene sequence: CDR1 SNHLY, CDR2 FYNNEI. The ends were cut back, 2 bases at V and 4 bases at J, with 11 bases in the middle. CDR3 loop: CASSERGDGYGYTF. The CDR3, as DNA: TGTGCCAGCAGTGAAAGGGGGGACGGCTATGGCTACACCTTC.

This clonotype was seen ten or more times. This chain links TRBV2 with TRBJ2-1; D unresolved. The CDR3 covers 13 residues. Trimming removed 6 bases from V and 5 bases from J, with 11 bases in between. Germline CDR1 is SNHLY and CDR2 is FYNNEI. The CDR3 nucleotides are TGTGCCAGCAGCAGGCTAAGGGACAATGAGCAGTTCTTC. It is translated as CASSRLRDNEQFF.

The chain carries TRBV12-3 or TRBV12-4 and TRBJ1-5; D might be TRBD1 (6 bases). The V end was cut by 6 bases, the J end by 1 base, with 10 bases between. The CDR3 spans 14 residues. The CDR3 coding sequence is TGTGCCAGCAGACCCGGGACAAGCAATCAGCCCCAGCATTTT. It codes for CASRPGTSNQPQHF.

With regard to this clonotype: This may be a read error, as it is one base from a much larger clone. This CDR3 is missing its conserved last phenylalanine or tryptophan, likely due to a read error. The V and J genes are TRBV20-1 and TRBJ1-1, with D possibly matching TRBD1 (5 bases). Per germline, CDR1 DFQATT and CDR2 SNEGSKA (reference sequence). This CDR3 contains 14 residues. Between the trimmed V and J ends, which lost 1 base and 3 bases, there was a span of 12 bases. The DNA of the CDR3 is TGCAGTGCTAGAGTAGGTAAAGGGGACACTGAAGCTTTCTAT. It is translated as CSARVGKGDTEAFY.

About this clonotype: An end of the junction does not agree with germline; a read error may underlie this. The chain couples TRBV19 to TRBJ2-1, with D tentatively TRBD2 (7 bases). Germline CDR1 and CDR2: LNHDA and SQIVND (reference sequence). The CDR3 extends over 17 amino acids. CDR3 region: CASSDPRGASVGSEQLF. For the CDR3, the DNA is TGTGCCAGTAGCGATCCCCGGGGGGCATCAGTTGGCAGTGAGCAGCTCTTC.

This clonotype was seen at least ten times. The chain uses TRBV15 and TRBJ2-4; no clear D. The CDR3 consists of 17 residues. V was shortened by 0 bases and J by 1 base, with 13 bases between the two germline ends. Germline V CDR1 and CDR2: LNHNV, YYDKDF (reference sequence). CDR3 sequence: CATSRDLGFNAKNIQYF. The CDR3 region has the DNA TGTGCCACCAGCAGAGATCTAGGGTTTAATGCCAAAAACATTCAGTACTTC.

The V gene is TRBV11-2, the J gene TRBJ2-3, with 8 bases identical to TRBD2. J was trimmed by 0 bases and V by 5 bases; bases with no gene match: 16. This CDR3 has 19 amino acids. Per germline, CDR1 SGHAT and CDR2 FQNNGV. The CDR3 coding sequence is TGTGCCAGCAGCCGTATCCCGGGGACTAGTCGCTCTAGCACAGATACGCAGTATTTT. Its protein is CASSRIPGTSRSSTDTQYF.

This clonotype has ten or more counts. V is TRBV5-1 and J is TRBJ1-1, with D unresolved. Trimming took 0 bases from V and 8 from J, leaving 14 bases between them. CDR1 is SGHRS, CDR2 YFSETQ, per germline. The CDR3 totals 14 residues. The CDR3 loop reads CASSLAGSAQEAFF. For the CDR3, the DNA is TGCGCCAGCAGCTTGGCGGGGTCGGCGCAGGAAGCTTTCTTT. Variable domain in full (rest from reference TRBV5-1 and TRBJ1-1): KAGVTQTPRYLIKTRGQQVTLSCSPISGHRSVSWYQQTPGQGLQFLFEYFSETQRNKGNFPGRFSGRQFSNSRSEMNVSTLELGDSALYLCASSLAGSAQEAFFGQGTRLTVV.

The chain links TRBV18 to TRBJ1-6; D is perhaps TRBD1 (6 bases). The CDR3 spans 17 residues. V was trimmed by 3 bases and J by 14 bases, leaving 26 bases between them. Germline V CDR1 and CDR2: KGHSH, LQKENI. DNA for the CDR3: TGTGCCAGCTCACCTACCCCCCGGCCGCGGAGGGGGGGGACCCTCCACTTT. Translating gives CASSPTPRPRRGGTLHF. The full variable domain, rest sourced from reference TRBV18 and TRBJ1-6, is NAGVMQNPRHLVRRRGQEARLRCSPMKGHSHVYWYRQLPEEGLKFMVYLQKENIIDESGMPKERFSAEFPKEGPSILRIQQVVRGDSAAYFCASSPTPRPRRGGTLHFGNGTRLTVT.

On this clonotype itself: A read error may be the cause here, since a much bigger clone is one base away. The chain couples TRBV7-9 to TRBJ1-1, with D maybe TRBD1 (6 bases). This CDR3 is 15 amino acids long. CDR1 is SEHNR and CDR2 is FQNEAQ in the germline V gene (reference sequence). The CDR3 here is CASSLKQGMNAEAFF. Written as DNA, the CDR3 is TGTGCCAGCAGCCTGAAACAGGGCATGAACGCTGAAGCTTTCTTT.

The sample holds many counts of this clonotype. The chain employs TRBV12-3 or TRBV12-4 and TRBJ1-5; unclear D gene. Deletions cut 5 bases from V and 0 bases from J, with 20 bases between. The CDR3 spans 18 residues. As DNA, the CDR3 is TGTGCCAGCAGTCGCTTACTGAATACGGGCCATAGCAATCAGCCCCAGCATTTT. Protein: CASSRLLNTGHSNQPQHF.